A selection of T cell receptor beta chains follows, all from one sample in a study of T cells in Graves' hyperthyroidism and ophthalmopathy. TCRdb analysed the multiplex PCR reads with MiXCR anew, one entry per CDR3 protein. The sample lists hundreds of thousands of distinct CDR3 sequences, 15% to 19% occurring once. The sample was blood. The receptor source for this set is a woman between 18 and 29 years old with Graves' hyperthyroidism. Each CDR3 is given with its conserved first and last residue. The D gene is left open where the match is weak. Rows give clone size only sometimes, using once, few, many, or a class for an expanded clone.

V gene	D gene	J gene	clone size	CDR3 protein	CDR3 DNA
TRBV7-9	NA	TRBJ2-4	NA	CASSYPDSKNIQYF	TGTGCCAGCAGCTATCCCGACAGCAAAAACATTCAGTACTTC
TRBV20-1	TRBD1	TRBJ2-5	many	CSARTGNGETQYF	TGCAGTGCTCGGACAGGGAATGGAGAGACCCAGTACTTC
TRBV18	TRBD1	TRBJ2-7	NA	CASSPDRDYDEQYF	TGTGCCAGCTCACCGGACAGGGATTACGACGAGCAGTACTTC
TRBV7-2	NA	TRBJ1-2	many	CASSLAGNFIYGYTF	TGTGCCAGCAGCTTAGCGGGCAATTTCATCTATGGCTACACCTTC
TRBV28	NA	TRBJ2-7	many	CASSLDISYEQYF	TGTGCCAGCAGTTTAGACATTTCCTACGAGCAGTACTTC
TRBV7-8	NA	TRBJ2-2	once	CASSSDMNSGELFF	TGTGCCAGCAGCTCTGACATGAATTCCGGGGAGCTGTTTTTT
TRBV20-1	NA	TRBJ1-5	many	CSARDLAAQPQHF	TGCAGTGCTAGAGATCTCGCTGCTCAGCCCCAGCATTTT
TRBV12-3/TRBV12-4	NA	TRBJ2-4	many	CASSLSRPGNIQYF	TGTGCCAGCAGTTTATCTCGCCCAGGAAACATTCAGTACTTC
TRBV30	NA	TRBJ1-1	few	CAWSVGGNTEAFF	TGTGCCTGGAGTGTAGGCGGGAACACTGAAGCTTTCTTT
TRBV6-1	NA	TRBJ1-2	NA	CASRAQPGGMDYGYTF	TGTGCCAGCAGAGCCCAACCTGGGGGTATGGACTATGGCTACACCTTC
TRBV5-1	NA	TRBJ2-7	many	CASSPAALASYEQYF	TGCGCCAGCAGCCCGGCGGCCCTAGCGTCCTACGAGCAGTACTTC
TRBV6-1	NA	TRBJ2-1	many	CASSAARDNEQFF	TGTGCCAGCAGCGCCGCCAGGGACAATGAGCAGTTCTTC
TRBV10-3	TRBD2	TRBJ2-7	NA	CAIGPPSAGPYEQYF	TGTGCCATCGGCCCCCCCTCAGCGGGACCCTACGAGCAGTACTTC
TRBV19	NA	TRBJ1-5	few	CASCRGGRQPQHF	TGTGCCAGTTGCAGGGGAGGAAGACAGCCCCAGCATTTT
TRBV7-9	TRBD1	TRBJ1-6	many	CASSLEGDRNNSPLHF	TGTGCCAGCAGCTTAGAGGGGGACAGAAATAATTCACCCCTCCACTTT
TRBV18	NA	TRBJ2-5	many	CASSPPVGETQYF	TGTGCCAGCTCACCACCGGTTGGGGAGACCCAGTACTTC
TRBV2	TRBD2	TRBJ2-1	many	CASSSPTSGLAHNEQFF	TGTGCCAGCAGTTCCCCCACAAGTGGACTAGCTCACAATGAGCAGTTCTTC
TRBV3-1	NA	TRBJ1-2	many	CASSQEMGPHDYGYTF	TGTGCCAGCAGCCAAGAAATGGGGCCACACGACTATGGCTACACCTTC
TRBV9	NA	TRBJ1-2	NA	CASSVYPGGGEYGYTF	TGTGCCAGCAGCGTATATCCTGGAGGAGGGGAGTATGGCTACACCTTC
TRBV12-3/TRBV12-4	TRBD1	TRBJ1-5	many	CASSRAGGATIQPQHF	TGTGCCAGCAGTCGGGCAGGGGGCGCGACCATTCAGCCCCAGCATTTT
TRBV2	NA	TRBJ2-5	many	CASRRGERAQETQYF	TGTGCCAGCAGGCGGGGAGAAAGGGCCCAAGAGACCCAGTACTTC
TRBV5-1	NA	TRBJ2-3	many	CASSLALVHTDTQYF	TGCGCCAGCAGCTTGGCCTTGGTACACACAGATACGCAGTATTTT
TRBV27	TRBD2	TRBJ2-3	many	CASSLAGGDTQYF	TGTGCCAGCAGCTTAGCGGGCGGGGATACGCAGTATTTT
TRBV12-3/TRBV12-4	NA	TRBJ1-3	many	CASTFAGVNTIYF	TGTGCCAGCACCTTCGCGGGGGTAAACACCATATATTTT
TRBV4-2	NA	TRBJ2-5	few	CASSQGQETEETQYF	TGTGCCAGCAGCCAAGGTCAAGAAACTGAGGAGACCCAGTACTTC
TRBV7-9	NA	TRBJ2-7	many	CASSPDSQSYEQYF	TGTGCCAGCAGCCCGGACTCACAATCCTACGAGCAGTACTTC
TRBV7-8	NA	TRBJ1-2	many	CASSARDLVYGYTF	TGTGCCAGCAGCGCCCGGGACCTTGTCTATGGCTACACCTTC
TRBV10-3	NA	TRBJ1-2	NA	CAISDLFYGYTF	TGTGCCATCAGTGATCTCTTCTATGGCTACACCTTC
TRBV2	NA	TRBJ2-7	many	CASRPRDTAAYEQYF	TGTGCCAGCAGGCCCCGGGACACCGCCGCCTACGAGCAGTACTTC
TRBV20-1	NA	TRBJ2-5	many	CSASRGREWETQYF	TGCAGTGCTTCCAGGGGCCGGGAATGGGAGACCCAGTACTTC
TRBV29-1	NA	TRBJ1-2	many	CSVERQGNVDNYGYTF	TGCAGCGTTGAAAGGCAGGGTAATGTAGATAACTATGGCTACACCTTC
TRBV6-9	TRBD1	TRBJ2-1	many	CASSYRDRVDNEQFF	TGTGCCAGCAGTTATCGGGACAGGGTTGATAATGAGCAGTTCTTC
TRBV6-1	NA	TRBJ2-7	many	CASRDRLEGYEQYF	TGTGCCAGCAGAGACCGACTAGAGGGCTACGAGCAGTACTTC
TRBV7-9	NA	TRBJ2-1	many	CASSYPPAGRGNEQFF	TGTGCCAGCAGCTACCCCCCGGCAGGCCGAGGAAATGAGCAGTTCTTC
TRBV10-3	TRBD1	TRBJ1-6	NA	CAISGTGSSYNSPLHF	TGTGCCATCAGTGGGACAGGGAGCTCCTATAATTCACCCCTCCACTTT
TRBV12-3/TRBV12-4	NA	TRBJ2-7	many	CASSDDTVYEQYF	TGTGCCAGCAGCGACGACACGGTCTACGAGCAGTACTTC
TRBV7-9	NA	TRBJ2-3	many	CASRSFRTDTQCF	TGTGCCAGCAGGTCCTTCCGCACAGATACGCAGTGTTTT
TRBV2	NA	TRBJ2-1	many	CAGGLRHEQFF	TGTGCCGGAGGCCTTAGGCATGAGCAGTTCTTC
TRBV7-9	NA	TRBJ2-3	many	CASSLASLPGLDTQYF	TGTGCCAGCAGCTTAGCCTCCCTCCCCGGACTTGATACGCAGTATTTT
TRBV19	NA	TRBJ1-3	few	CASSILGAGNTIYF	TGTGCCAGTAGTATATTGGGCGCAGGAAACACCATATATTTT
TRBV12-5	NA	TRBJ2-7	many	CASAEDSSYEQYF	TGTGCTAGTGCCGAGGACAGTTCCTACGAGCAGTACTTC
TRBV11-2	NA	TRBJ1-1	NA	CASSPLVTEAFF	TGTGCCAGCAGCCCCCTGGTCACTGAAGCTTTCTTT